These 4 T cell receptor beta chains share one sample of origin, sequenced in a study of blood T cell repertoires in COVID-19. Clones were sequenced by immunoSEQ multiplex PCR, and TCRdb holds only the in-frame ones, with some missing. The sample holds 350,000 to 500,000 clones, around nine tenths seen once. The material sequenced was PBMCs or T cells enriched from blood (not recorded which). Every receptor here comes from a young woman who had been exposed to COVID-19.

CDR3 protein: CASSPSWGESYEQYF. DNA of the CDR3: TGTGCCAGCAGTCCCAGCTGGGGGGAAAGCTACGAGCAGTACTTC. The chain links TRBV28 to TRBJ2-7; D is possibly TRBD2 (6 bases). This CDR3 comprises 15 residues. Germline V CDR1 and CDR2: MDHEN, SYDVKM. V lost 5 bases and J lost 3, with 17 bases in between.

This chain joins TRBV7-6 and TRBJ2-7; 7 bases match TRBD1. This CDR3 is built from 12 residues. J lost 6 bases, V lost 5 bases, and 4 bases had no gene match. Germline V gene data show CDR1 as SGHVS and CDR2 as FNYEAQ. The CDR3 sequence is CASSSTGVEQYF. The DNA for the CDR3 is TGTGCCAGCAGCAGTACAGGGGTCGAGCAGTACTTC.

The DNA for the CDR3 is TGTGCCAGCAGTTCAACCCAACAGGTTAGCAATCAGCCCCAGCATTTT. It encodes CASSSTQQVSNQPQHF. The gene calls are TRBV27 and TRBJ1-5; possible D gene TRBD1, 5 bases. The CDR3 runs 16 residues. V was trimmed by 4 bases and J by 0 bases, leaving 13 bases between them. Germline V gene data show CDR1 as MNHEY and CDR2 as SMNVEV (reference sequence).

The chain joins TRBV10-3 to TRBJ2-2; no clear D gene. V gave up 6 bases and J gave up 3 bases, with 14 bases separating them. There are 15 residues in the CDR3. The germline V gene has CDR1 ENHRY and CDR2 SYGVKD. CDR3 bases: TGTGCCATCAGCGGTGGTACAGTAGACACCGGGGAGCTGTTTTTT. Its protein is CAISGGTVDTGELFF.